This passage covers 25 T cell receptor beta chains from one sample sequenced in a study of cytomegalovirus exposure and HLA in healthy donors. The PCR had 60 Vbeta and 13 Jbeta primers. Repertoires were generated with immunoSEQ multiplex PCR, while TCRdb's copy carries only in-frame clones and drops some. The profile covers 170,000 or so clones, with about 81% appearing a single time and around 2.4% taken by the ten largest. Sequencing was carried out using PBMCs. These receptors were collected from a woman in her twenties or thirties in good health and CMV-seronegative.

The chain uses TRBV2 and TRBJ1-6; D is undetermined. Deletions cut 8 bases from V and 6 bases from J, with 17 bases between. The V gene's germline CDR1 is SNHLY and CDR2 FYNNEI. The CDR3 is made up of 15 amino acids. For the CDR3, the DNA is TGTGCCAGCGAGGAGGCGGGTCCGGGTAATTCACCCCTCCACTTT. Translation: CASEEAGPGNSPLHF.

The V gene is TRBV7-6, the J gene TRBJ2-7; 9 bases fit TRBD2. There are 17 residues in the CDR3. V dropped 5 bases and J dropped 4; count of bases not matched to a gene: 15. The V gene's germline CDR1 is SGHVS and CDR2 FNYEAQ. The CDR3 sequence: CASSRGGGGAIGYEQYF. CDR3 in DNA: TGTGCCAGCAGCCGAGGCGGCGGGGGGGCGATTGGGTACGAGCAGTACTTC.

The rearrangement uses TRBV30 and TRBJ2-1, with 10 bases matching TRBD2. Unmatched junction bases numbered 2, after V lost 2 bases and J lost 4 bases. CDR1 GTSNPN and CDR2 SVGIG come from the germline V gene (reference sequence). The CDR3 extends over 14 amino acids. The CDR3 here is CAWSMGLAYNEQFF. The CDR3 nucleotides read TGTGCCTGGAGTATGGGACTAGCGTACAATGAGCAGTTCTTC.

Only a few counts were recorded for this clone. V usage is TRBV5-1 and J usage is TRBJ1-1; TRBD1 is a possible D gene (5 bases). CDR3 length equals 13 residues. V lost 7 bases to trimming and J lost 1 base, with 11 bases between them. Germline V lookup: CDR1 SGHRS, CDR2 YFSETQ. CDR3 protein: CASAVTENTEAFF. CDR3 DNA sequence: TGCGCCAGCGCTGTGACAGAGAACACTGAAGCTTTCTTT.

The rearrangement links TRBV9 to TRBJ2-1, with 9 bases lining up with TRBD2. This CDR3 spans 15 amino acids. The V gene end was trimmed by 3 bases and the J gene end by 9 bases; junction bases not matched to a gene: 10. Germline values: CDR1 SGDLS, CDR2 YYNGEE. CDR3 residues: CASSAGTSWSPEQFF. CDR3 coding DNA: TGTGCCAGCAGCGCCGGGACTAGCTGGTCCCCTGAGCAGTTCTTC.

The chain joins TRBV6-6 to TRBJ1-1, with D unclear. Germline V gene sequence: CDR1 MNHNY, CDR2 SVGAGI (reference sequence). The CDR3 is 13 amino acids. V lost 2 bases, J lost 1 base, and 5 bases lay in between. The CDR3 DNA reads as TGTGCCAGCAGTTACACAGCGAACACTGAAGCTTTCTTT. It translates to CASSYTANTEAFF.

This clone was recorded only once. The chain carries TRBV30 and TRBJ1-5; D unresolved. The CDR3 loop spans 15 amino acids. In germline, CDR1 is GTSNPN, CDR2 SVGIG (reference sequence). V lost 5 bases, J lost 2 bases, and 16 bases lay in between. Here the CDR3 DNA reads TGTGCCTGGTCCGCGGGAGACATCCGCAATCAGCCCCAGCATTTT. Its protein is CAWSAGDIRNQPQHF.

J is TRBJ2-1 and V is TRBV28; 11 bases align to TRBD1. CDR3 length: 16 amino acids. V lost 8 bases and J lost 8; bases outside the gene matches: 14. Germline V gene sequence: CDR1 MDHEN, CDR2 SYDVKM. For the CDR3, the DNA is TGTGCCAGCTGGGTGAGAGAGGGACAGGGGGTTTATGAGCAGTTCTTC. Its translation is CASWVREGQGVYEQFF. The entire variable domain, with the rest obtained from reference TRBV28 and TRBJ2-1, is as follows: DVKVTQSSRYLVKRTGEKVFLECVQDMDHENMFWYRQDPGLGLRLIYFSYDVKMKEKGDIPEGYSVSREKKERFSLILESASTNQTSMYLCASWVREGQGVYEQFFGPGTRLTVL.

Here the CDR3 DNA reads TGTGCCAGCACAAGCCCTCGGGGGGGTAATGAAAAACTGTTTTTT. This encodes CASTSPRGGNEKLFF. The chain is built from TRBV28 and TRBJ1-4; TRBD1 might be the D (5 bases). The germline V gene has CDR1 MDHEN and CDR2 SYDVKM. The V end was cut by 7 bases, the J end by 4 bases, with 16 bases between. The CDR3 length is 15 residues.

The CDR3 nucleotides read TGTGCCAGTAGTACCACATCTCATAGCAATCAGCCCCAGCATTTT. Residues: CASSTTSHSNQPQHF. The V call is TRBV19, the J call TRBJ1-5, with D unclear. The V and J ends lost 4 bases and 0 bases respectively, with 10 bases between them. Looked up from germline, CDR1 is LNHDA and CDR2 is SQIVND (reference sequence). There are 15 residues in the CDR3.

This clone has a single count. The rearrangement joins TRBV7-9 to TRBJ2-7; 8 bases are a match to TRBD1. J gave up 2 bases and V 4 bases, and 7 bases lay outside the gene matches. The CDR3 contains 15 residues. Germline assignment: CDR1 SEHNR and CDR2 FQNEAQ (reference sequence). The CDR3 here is CASSSSGQVAYEQYF. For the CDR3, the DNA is TGTGCCAGCAGCTCGTCGGGACAGGTAGCCTACGAGCAGTACTTC.

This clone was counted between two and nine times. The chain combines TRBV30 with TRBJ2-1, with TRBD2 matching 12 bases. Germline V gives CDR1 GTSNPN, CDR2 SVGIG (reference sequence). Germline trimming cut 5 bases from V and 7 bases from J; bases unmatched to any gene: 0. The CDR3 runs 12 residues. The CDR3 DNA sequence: TGTGCCTGGGGGACTAGCGGGAATGAGCAGTTCTTC. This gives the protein CAWGTSGNEQFF.

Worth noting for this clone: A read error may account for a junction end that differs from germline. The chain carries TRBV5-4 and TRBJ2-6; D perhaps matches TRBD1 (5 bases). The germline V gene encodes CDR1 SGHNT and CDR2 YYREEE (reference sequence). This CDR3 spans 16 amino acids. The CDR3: CASSSEWVGGANGLTF. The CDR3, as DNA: TGTGCCAGCAGCTCAGAGTGGGTGGGTGGGGCCAACGGCCTGACTTTC.

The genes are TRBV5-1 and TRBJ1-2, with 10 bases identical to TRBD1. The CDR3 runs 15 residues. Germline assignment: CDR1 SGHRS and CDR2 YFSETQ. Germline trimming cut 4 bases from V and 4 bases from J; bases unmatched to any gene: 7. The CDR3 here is CASSPGDRGAYGYTF. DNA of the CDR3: TGCGCCAGCAGCCCGGGGGACAGGGGTGCCTATGGCTACACCTTC.

In DNA, the CDR3 is TGTGCCAGCAGCGCCACGCCTCCGGGACAACTTCAAGAGACCCAGTACTTC. Its protein product is CASSATPPGQLQETQYF. The chain carries TRBV9 and TRBJ2-5, with D perhaps matching TRBD1 (6 bases). V lost 3 bases to trimming and J lost 2 bases, with 20 bases between them. CDR1 SGDLS and CDR2 YYNGEE come from the germline V gene. The CDR3 covers 17 residues.

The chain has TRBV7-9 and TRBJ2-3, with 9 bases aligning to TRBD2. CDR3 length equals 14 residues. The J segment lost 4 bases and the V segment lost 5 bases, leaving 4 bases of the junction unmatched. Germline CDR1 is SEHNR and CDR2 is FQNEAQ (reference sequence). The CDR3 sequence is CASSLSGSSDTQYF. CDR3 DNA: TGTGCCAGCAGCCTTAGCGGGAGCTCAGATACGCAGTATTTT.

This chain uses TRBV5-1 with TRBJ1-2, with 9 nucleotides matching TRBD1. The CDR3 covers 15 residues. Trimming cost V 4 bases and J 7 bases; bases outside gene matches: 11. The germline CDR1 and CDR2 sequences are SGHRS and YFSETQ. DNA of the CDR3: TGCGCCAGCAGCCCCGGGACAGGGATTATGGCTGGCTACACCTTC. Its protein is CASSPGTGIMAGYTF.

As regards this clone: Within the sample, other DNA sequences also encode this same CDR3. CDR3 DNA sequence: TGTGCCAGCAGTTACTCGACGGGGGGGCCAGATACGCAGTATTTT. Its protein is CASSYSTGGPDTQYF. V and J are TRBV6-5 and TRBJ2-3; TRBD2 aligns across 8 bases. This CDR3 spans 15 amino acids. The V and J ends lost 0 bases and 4 bases, in that order; junction bases with no gene match: 3. Germline V CDR1 and CDR2: MNHEY, SVGAGI.

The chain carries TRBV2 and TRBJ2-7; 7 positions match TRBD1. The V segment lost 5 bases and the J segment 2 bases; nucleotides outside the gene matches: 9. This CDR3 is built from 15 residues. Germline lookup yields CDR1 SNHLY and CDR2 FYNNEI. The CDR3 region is CASSPGTANPYEQYF. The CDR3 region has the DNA TGTGCCAGCAGTCCCGGGACAGCCAACCCCTACGAGCAGTACTTC.

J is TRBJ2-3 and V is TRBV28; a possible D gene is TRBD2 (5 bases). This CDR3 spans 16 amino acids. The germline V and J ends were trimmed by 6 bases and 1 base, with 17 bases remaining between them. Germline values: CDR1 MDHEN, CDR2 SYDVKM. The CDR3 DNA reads TGTGCCAGCAGCTCCCCAGGAGCGGCCGGCACAGATACGCAGTATTTT. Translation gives CASSSPGAAGTDTQYF.

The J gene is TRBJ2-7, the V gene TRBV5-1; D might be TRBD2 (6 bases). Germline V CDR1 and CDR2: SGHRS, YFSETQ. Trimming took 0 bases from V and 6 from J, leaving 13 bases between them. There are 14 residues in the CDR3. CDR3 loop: CASSLAGGAGEQYF. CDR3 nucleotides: TGCGCCAGCAGCTTGGCAGGCGGGGCAGGCGAGCAGTACTTC. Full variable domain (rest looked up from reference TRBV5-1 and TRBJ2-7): KAGVTQTPRYLIKTRGQQVTLSCSPISGHRSVSWYQQTPGQGLQFLFEYFSETQRNKGNFPGRFSGRQFSNSRSEMNVSTLELGDSALYLCASSLAGGAGEQYFGPGTRLTVT.

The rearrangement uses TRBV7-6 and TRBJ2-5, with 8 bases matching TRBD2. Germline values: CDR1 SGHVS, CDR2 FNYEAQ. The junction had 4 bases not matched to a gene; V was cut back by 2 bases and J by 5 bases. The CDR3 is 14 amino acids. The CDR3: CASSLYTGGETQYF. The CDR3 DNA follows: TGTGCCAGCAGCTTATATACGGGAGGGGAGACCCAGTACTTC.

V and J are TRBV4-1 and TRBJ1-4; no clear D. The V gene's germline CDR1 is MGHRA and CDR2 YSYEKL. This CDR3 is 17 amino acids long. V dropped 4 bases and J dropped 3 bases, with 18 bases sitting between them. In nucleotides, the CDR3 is TGCGCCAGCAGCCCTGCCCGCCGAGGGCCTGCTAATGAAAAACTGTTTTTT. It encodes CASSPARRGPANEKLFF.

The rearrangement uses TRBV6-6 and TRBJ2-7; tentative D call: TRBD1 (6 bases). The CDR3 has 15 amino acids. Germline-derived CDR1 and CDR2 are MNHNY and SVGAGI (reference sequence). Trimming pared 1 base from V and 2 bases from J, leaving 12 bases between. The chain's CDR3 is CASSYLGGSTYEQYF. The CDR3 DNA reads TGTGCCAGCAGTTACTTAGGGGGATCCACCTACGAGCAGTACTTC.

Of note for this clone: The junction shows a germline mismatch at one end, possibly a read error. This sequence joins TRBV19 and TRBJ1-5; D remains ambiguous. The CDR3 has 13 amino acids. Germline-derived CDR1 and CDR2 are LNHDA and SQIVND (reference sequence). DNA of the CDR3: TGTGCCAGTAGTATAGTGCGAGATCAGCCCCAGCGTTTT. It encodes CASSIVRDQPQRF.